These 5 T cell receptor beta chains originate from one sample sequenced in a study of cytomegalovirus exposure and HLA in healthy donors. Both 60 Vbeta primers and 13 Jbeta primers went into the PCR. Some clones are missing from TCRdb's copy, which holds only in-frame ones; the method was immunoSEQ multiplex PCR. The sample lists about 77,000 clones; around 79% were seen once. What was sequenced was PBMCs. The receptor set was obtained from a man aged 35-49 years in good health and CMV-seronegative.

This clone was observed a single time. CDR3 loop: CASSLTVGDYPPNQPQHF. The CDR3 nucleotides read TGTGCCAGCAGTTTGACGGTGGGAGACTATCCACCTAATCAGCCCCAGCATTTT. The V gene is TRBV27, the J gene TRBJ1-5; D gene ambiguous. Germline V gives CDR1 MNHEY, CDR2 SMNVEV (reference sequence). Trimming took 3 bases from V and 4 from J, leaving 22 bases between them. CDR3 length: 18 amino acids.

V gene TRBV6-6 combines with J gene TRBJ1-4, with D possibly being TRBD1 (6 bases). The germline V gene encodes CDR1 MNHNY and CDR2 SVGAGI (reference sequence). The CDR3 sequence is 13 residues long. V was cut by 10 bases and J by 6 bases, with 15 bases left in between. The CDR3 nucleotides read TGTGCCATTACGGGGGGCTTGGATGAAAAACTGTTTTTT. Translated: CAITGGLDEKLFF.

The rearrangement uses TRBV5-8 and TRBJ2-2, with a weak D call TRBD1 (6 bases). V was cut by 1 base and J by 6 bases, with 13 bases left in between. The CDR3 consists of 15 residues. Germline CDR1 is SGHTS and CDR2 is YDEGEE. The DNA of the CDR3 is TGTGCCAGCAGCTTGCGATTACAGGGTCCCGGGGAGCTGTTTTTT. This encodes CASSLRLQGPGELFF.

V and J are TRBV7-9 and TRBJ2-5; D might be TRBD2 (6 bases). Germline values: CDR1 SEHNR, CDR2 FQNEAQ (reference sequence). V was trimmed by 3 bases and J by 5 bases, leaving 10 bases between them. This CDR3 has 13 amino acids. The CDR3 loop is CASSLVGGETQYF. DNA of the CDR3: TGTGCCAGCAGCTTGGTGGGGGGTGAGACCCAGTACTTC.

This clone was seen only a few times. DNA of the CDR3: TGTGCCAGTAGTTCCACAGGGACGTACGAGCAGTACTTC. Its protein is CASSSTGTYEQYF. The chain recombines TRBV19 with TRBJ2-7; TRBD1 is a possible D gene (6 bases). In germline, CDR1 is LNHDA, CDR2 SQIVND (reference sequence). This CDR3 comprises 13 residues. V lost 5 bases and J lost 4, with 12 bases in between.